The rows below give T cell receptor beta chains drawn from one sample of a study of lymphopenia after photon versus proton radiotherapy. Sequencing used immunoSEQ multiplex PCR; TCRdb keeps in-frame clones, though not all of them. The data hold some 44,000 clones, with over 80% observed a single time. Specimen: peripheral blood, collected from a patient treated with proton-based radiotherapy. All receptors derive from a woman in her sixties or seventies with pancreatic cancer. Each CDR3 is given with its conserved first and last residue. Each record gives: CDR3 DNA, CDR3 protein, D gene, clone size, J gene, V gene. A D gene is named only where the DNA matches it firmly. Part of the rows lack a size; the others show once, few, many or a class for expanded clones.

TGCGCCAGCAGCCTGCAGGGGGGTTCCTACAATGAGCAGTTCTTC | CASSLQGGSYNEQFF | NA | NA | TRBJ2-1 | TRBV5-1
TGTGCCAGCAGCTCGCGGGGGCGGGAGTTTGGAGATACGCAGTATTTT | CASSSRGREFGDTQYF | NA | NA | TRBJ2-3 | TRBV11-3
TGTGCCAGCAGTGAATCTGCATCAGGGAAGTATGGCTACACCTTC | CASSESASGKYGYTF | NA | once | TRBJ1-2 | TRBV25-1
TGTGCCAGCAGTGCATTTGACAGGGTTGTTTTGGTCACTGAAGCTTTCTTT | CASSAFDRVVLVTEAFF | TRBD1 | NA | TRBJ1-1 | TRBV6-1
TGTGCCAGTAGTATATCGAGGTCGGCCGGCCGGAGCTCTGGAAACACCATATATTTT | CASSISRSAGRSSGNTIYF | NA | NA | TRBJ1-3 | TRBV19
TGTGCCACCAGCAGAGATTCCCCTCCACTAGCGTCCAGCTCCTACAATGAGCAGTTCTTC | CATSRDSPPLASSSYNEQFF | TRBD2 | NA | TRBJ2-1 | TRBV15
TGTGCCAGCAGGAAGCGCGGGGGTAACGAAAAACTGTTTTTT | CASRKRGGNEKLFF | NA | NA | TRBJ1-4 | TRBV6-5
TGTGCCAGTAGTATAGACTTAAGAGGGAACGAGCAGTACTTC | CASSIDLRGNEQYF | NA | NA | TRBJ2-7 | TRBV19
TGTGCCATCAGTGAGTCTGAGGGGGCGGGGAGCAATCAGCCCCAGCATTTT | CAISESEGAGSNQPQHF | TRBD1 | once | TRBJ1-5 | TRBV10-3
TGTGCCAGCAGCCACGGACAGGGGGTTGGAAATCAGCCCCAGCATTTT | CASSHGQGVGNQPQHF | TRBD1 | NA | TRBJ1-5 | TRBV4-2
TGTGCCAGTAGTATAGGCGTTGGGACCTACGAGCAGTACTTC | CASSIGVGTYEQYF | NA | NA | TRBJ2-7 | TRBV19
TGTGCCAGCAGCTTAAGCCGCTCTGGAAACACCATATATTTT | CASSLSRSGNTIYF | NA | NA | TRBJ1-3 | TRBV11-3
TGTGCCAGCCGACGAGGAGATGAGCAGTTCTTC | CASRRGDEQFF | NA | NA | TRBJ2-1 | TRBV6-4
TGTGCCAGCAGAGCTCAAACAGGAAATAATCAGCCCCAGCATTTT | CASRAQTGNNQPQHF | NA | NA | TRBJ1-5 | TRBV6-1
TGTGCCACCAGCGTTCGGGAGAGCACAGATACGCAGTATTTT | CATSVRESTDTQYF | NA | NA | TRBJ2-3 | TRBV15
TGCGCCAGCAGCTTGTGGGGAAGTGCGAATGAGCAGTTCTTC | CASSLWGSANEQFF | NA | NA | TRBJ2-1 | TRBV5-1
TGTGCCAGCTCATCGGACAGGGGCGGGTTGTATGGCTACACCTTC | CASSSDRGGLYGYTF | TRBD1 | NA | TRBJ1-2 | TRBV18
TGTGCCAGCAGGGAGGGAGGTAACAATCAGCCCCAGCATTTT | CASREGGNNQPQHF | NA | NA | TRBJ1-5 | TRBV6-1
TGTGCCAGCAGCTTCCAACCCGACAGGGTCGAGTCTGGCTACACCTTC | CASSFQPDRVESGYTF | TRBD1 | once | TRBJ1-2 | TRBV5-5
TGTGCCAGCAGTTTCCCAAGCGACAGGGAGGACCAAGAGACCCAGTACTTC | CASSFPSDREDQETQYF | NA | NA | TRBJ2-5 | TRBV28
TGTGCCAGCAGTTACGGGTCTAGCTCCGCAGATACGCAGTATTTT | CASSYGSSSADTQYF | NA | NA | TRBJ2-3 | TRBV6-5
TGCGCCAGCAGCCAAGTGCTCGGGAGGGCTCGTCTTAGCTCTGGAAACACCATATATTTT | CASSQVLGRARLSSGNTIYF | NA | NA | TRBJ1-3 | TRBV4-1
TGTGCCAGCAGTGAGACAGGGGGAAACATTCAGTACTTC | CASSETGGNIQYF | TRBD1 | NA | TRBJ2-4 | TRBV28
TGCGCCAGCAGCTTAAGTGGCTACACCTTC | CASSLSGYTF | NA | NA | TRBJ1-2 | TRBV5-1
TGCAGCGTTGGATTACAGGCTGGGGAGACCCAGTACTTC | CSVGLQAGETQYF | NA | NA | TRBJ2-5 | TRBV29-1
TGTGCCAGTAGTAAGGGCTCAGGGACCTCCTACGAGCAGTACTTC | CASSKGSGTSYEQYF | NA | few | TRBJ2-7 | TRBV19
TGTGCCATCAGGGAGTGGGGGGCGGACGAGCAGTACTTC | CAIREWGADEQYF | NA | NA | TRBJ2-7 | TRBV10-3
TGTGCCAGCAGCTCTACCGGGACCATGCTCACAGATACGCAGTATTTT | CASSSTGTMLTDTQYF | NA | NA | TRBJ2-3 | TRBV13
TGTGCCAGCAGCCAAGAGACTAGCGGCTACAATGAGCAGTTCTTC | CASSQETSGYNEQFF | TRBD2 | NA | TRBJ2-1 | TRBV4-2
TGTGCCAGCAGTCTCGAAGGGGACAGAGGAATGTACGAGCAGTACTTC | CASSLEGDRGMYEQYF | TRBD1 | NA | TRBJ2-7 | TRBV7-6
TGTGCCAGCAGTTCAACAGGGTTGTCTATAGAGACCCAGTACTTC | CASSSTGLSIETQYF | NA | NA | TRBJ2-5 | TRBV28
TGTGCCTGGAGTATTAGCGGCGGATCATACAATGAGCAGTTCTTC | CAWSISGGSYNEQFF | NA | NA | TRBJ2-1 | TRBV30
TGTGCCAGTAGTATAGATCCAGGGTTTGATCAGCCCCAGCATTTT | CASSIDPGFDQPQHF | NA | NA | TRBJ1-5 | TRBV19
TGTGCCAGTAGCCCCCTACAGGGCGGCGTTTCCGGAAACACCATATATTTT | CASSPLQGGVSGNTIYF | NA | NA | TRBJ1-3 | TRBV19
TGTGCCAGTAGTATTCTCATCCAGGGTGGTGCAGATACGCAGTATTTT | CASSILIQGGADTQYF | NA | once | TRBJ2-3 | TRBV19
TGTGCCAGCAGGTCCTCAGCGGGAGGGGGGACAGATACGCAGTATTTT | CASRSSAGGGTDTQYF | TRBD2 | NA | TRBJ2-3 | TRBV7-9
TGTGCCAGCAGTTCACACACAACCGGGACAGTGGGCACAGATACGCAGTATTTT | CASSSHTTGTVGTDTQYF | TRBD1 | NA | TRBJ2-3 | TRBV28
TGTGCCAGCATGAATGGTTTCAGGGCTGAAGCTTTCTTT | CASMNGFRAEAFF | NA | NA | TRBJ1-1 | TRBV28
TGTGCCAGCAGCGTAGGAGGGGGGGCCGAAAAACTGTTTTTT | CASSVGGGAEKLFF | NA | NA | TRBJ1-4 | TRBV9
TGTGCCAGTAGTGCCGGGACAGGGTTCACCGGGGAGCTGTTTTTT | CASSAGTGFTGELFF | TRBD1 | NA | TRBJ2-2 | TRBV19
TGTGCCAGCAGCTTACCCGGACTAGCCCCAAACAATGAGCAGTTCTTC | CASSLPGLAPNNEQFF | TRBD2 | few | TRBJ2-1 | TRBV5-6
TGTGCCAGCTCACCATCCGGGACAGGGGGGCATGAGCAGTTCTTC | CASSPSGTGGHEQFF | TRBD1 | NA | TRBJ2-1 | TRBV18
TGTGCCAGCAGCTTAGGGACCGTCGGAAATCAGCCCCAGCATTTT | CASSLGTVGNQPQHF | NA | once | TRBJ1-5 | TRBV7-2
TGTGCCAGCAGCTCACGACAGTACAATGAGCAGTTCTTC | CASSSRQYNEQFF | NA | NA | TRBJ2-1 | TRBV7-2
TGTGCCAGCAGCCAAACTAGCGGGAGGGCAGGTGAGCAGTTCTTC | CASSQTSGRAGEQFF | TRBD2 | NA | TRBJ2-1 | TRBV7-3
TGTGCCAGCACCGGGACTGCTGCCTACGAGCAGTACTTC | CASTGTAAYEQYF | NA | NA | TRBJ2-7 | TRBV6-1
TGTGCCAGCAGCTTAGCCCCAGCCATCTATGGCTACACCTTC | CASSLAPAIYGYTF | NA | NA | TRBJ1-2 | TRBV11-2
TGTGCCTGGAAAGGGCCCTGGGACACTGAAGCTTTCTTT | CAWKGPWDTEAFF | NA | once | TRBJ1-1 | TRBV30
TGTGCCGCTGGGGGGTGGACGAACACCGGGGAGCTGTTTTTT | CAAGGWTNTGELFF | NA | NA | TRBJ2-2 | TRBV28
TGCAGCGTAGGCAACCCCTTTCCGGGGCCAGCCCCAGGAGCTTTCTTT | CSVGNPFPGPAPGAFF | NA | few | TRBJ1-1 | TRBV29-1
TGTGCCAGCAGCGTTTTAGCGGGAGCTGCCTACGAGCAGTACTTC | CASSVLAGAAYEQYF | TRBD2 | NA | TRBJ2-7 | TRBV9
TGTGCCAGCAGCTGGCCGGGATCATTCGGGGAGACCCAGTACTTC | CASSWPGSFGETQYF | NA | few | TRBJ2-5 | TRBV28
TGTGCCAGTAGTATCATGTGGACAATTAAAGAGACCCAGTACTTC | CASSIMWTIKETQYF | NA | NA | TRBJ2-5 | TRBV19